This T cell receptor beta chain appears in the sequencing data of a study of regulatory T cells in long-lasting Graves disease. Study findings and constraints: New patients shared 1,000 or so public clonotypes, and persistent patients shared more, with over 2,500. Authors noted too few samples as a limitation.

Sample time point: persistent/refractory GD, antithyroid drugs over 5 years with positive TRAb. From RNA extracted from PBMCs, the TCR library was made. Construction of TCR beta libraries relied on iRepertoire HTBI primers and on Arm-PCR targeting CDR3 regions. TCRdb ran MiXCR on the multiplex PCR reads and lists one entry per CDR3 protein. The sample has around 460,000 distinct CDR3 sequences, 20% to 25% seen once. This clonotype was observed at least ten times. Its antigen is not identified. This clonotype was sampled from a female donor with Graves disease. The material was peripheral blood mononuclear cells (PBMCs), obtained when the disease was refractory, from a patient treated with antithyroid drugs.

CDR3 sequence reads: CASSRGENTEAFF. The CDR3 DNA reads TGTGCCAGCAGCAGGGGGGAGAACACTGAAGCTTTCTTT. This rearrangement joins TRBV11-2 to TRBJ1-1; D is perhaps TRBD1 (6 bases). This CDR3 has 13 residues. Germline V CDR1 and CDR2: SGHAT, FQNNGV. Trimming shortened V by 5 bases and J by 1 base, and 8 bases separated the two germline ends.